Below are 9 T cell receptor beta chains sequenced from a single sample in a study of beta chain features in type 1 diabetes. No cognate antigen is known for these TCRs. Expressed TCRB transcripts were sequenced because the entire RNA isolate underwent reverse transcription. Libraries were prepared by immunoSEQ multiplex PCR; TCRdb keeps only in-frame clonotypes and omits some of them. Counted here are about 15,000 clones, 69% occurring once; the ten biggest clones make up over 2%. Overall study findings and caveats: People with Type 1 diabetes carried modestly yet significantly shorter TCRB CDR3s in all four CD4+ subsets.

Material for sequencing was Tregs from blood. Receptors originate from a man aged 25 to 40 with type 1 diabetes.

The CDR3 spells CASSIQGTGNTIYF. CDR3 coding DNA: TGTGCCAGCAGCATACAGGGTACTGGAAACACCATATATTTT. J is TRBJ1-3 and V is TRBV7-2, with D possibly TRBD1 on 6 matching bases. The V gene's germline CDR1 is SGHTA and CDR2 FQGNSA. The V gene lost 5 bases and the J gene lost 2 bases, with 10 bases spanning the gap. The CDR3 has 14 residues.

This clone has more than one count but fewer than ten. Written as DNA, the CDR3 is TGCGCCAGCCGCCCGGGACAGGGTCTCTACGAGCAGTACTTC. Encoded protein: CASRPGQGLYEQYF. The chain joins TRBV5-1 to TRBJ2-7; TRBD1 aligns across 9 bases. After removal of 7 bases from V and 3 bases from J, the junction contained 8 bases not matched to a gene. This CDR3 has 14 amino acids. In germline, CDR1 is SGHRS, CDR2 YFSETQ.

The chain is built from TRBV7-9 and TRBJ2-2; D is possibly TRBD2 (6 bases). Trimming took 3 bases from V and 7 from J, leaving 9 bases between them. Germline V gene lookup returns CDR1 SEHNR and CDR2 FQNEAQ (reference sequence). This CDR3 is 13 amino acids long. CDR3 nucleotides: TGTGCCAGCAGCTTTTTCGGGGGCGGGGAGCTGTTTTTT. This gives the protein CASSFFGGGELFF.

The J gene is TRBJ2-7, the V gene TRBV7-2; the match to TRBD2 covers 15 bases. Losses at the gene ends were 5 bases for V and 5 bases for J; bases not matched to a gene: 10. Looked up from germline, CDR1 is SGHTA and CDR2 is FQGNSA. The CDR3 is 17 amino acids. CDR3 nucleotide sequence: TGTGCCAGCAGCCTGGGACTAGCGGGAGGATCGTTGAACGAGCAGTACTTC. Its protein is CASSLGLAGGSLNEQYF.

The rearrangement uses TRBV2 and TRBJ2-1; TRBD2 agrees at 13 bases. The CDR3 loop spans 16 amino acids. V gave up 8 bases and J gave up 8 bases; unmatched junction bases: 12. Germline-derived CDR1 and CDR2 are SNHLY and FYNNEI. In DNA, the CDR3 is TGTGCCAGCGACGGGACTAGCGGGAAGAAAGGGCATGAGCAGTTCTTC. This codes for CASDGTSGKKGHEQFF.

This clone was detected only once. V is TRBV6-1 and J is TRBJ1-5; weak D call: TRBD1 (5 bases). The V gene's germline CDR1 is MNHNS and CDR2 SASEGT. This CDR3 comprises 14 residues. The V end was cut by 4 bases, the J end by 7 bases, with 14 bases between. The CDR3 loop reads CASSVGQAEQPQHF. The DNA for the CDR3 is TGTGCCAGCAGTGTGGGGCAGGCGGAGCAGCCCCAGCATTTT.

This chain joins TRBV6-1 and TRBJ2-7; 9 bases map to TRBD1. The CDR3 contains 15 residues. The junction had 10 bases not matched to a gene; V was cut back by 5 bases and J by 5 bases. Germline CDR1 is MNHNS and CDR2 is SASEGT. The CDR3 sequence is CASSQPGQGKDEQYF. For the CDR3, the DNA is TGTGCCAGCAGTCAACCGGGACAGGGTAAGGACGAGCAGTACTTC.

The chain joins TRBV6-1 to TRBJ2-7; TRBD2 matches 11 bases. This CDR3 region has 15 residues. Per germline, CDR1 MNHNS and CDR2 SASEGT. Trimming cost V 0 bases and J 2 bases; bases outside gene matches: 0. The CDR3 nucleotides are TGTGCCAGCAGTGAAGCTAGCGGGGGGGCCTACGAGCAGTACTTC. It is translated as CASSEASGGAYEQYF.

The sample holds a few counts of this clone. V and J are TRBV5-1 and TRBJ2-1; TRBD2 matches 9 bases. V gave up 4 bases and J gave up 6 bases; unmatched junction bases: 8. The germline V gene encodes CDR1 SGHRS and CDR2 YFSETQ. CDR3 length equals 15 residues. Here the CDR3 reads CASSPGVAGANEQFF. The CDR3 nucleotides read TGCGCCAGCAGCCCCGGGGTAGCGGGGGCCAATGAGCAGTTCTTC.